Listed below are T cell receptor beta chains from one sample, sequenced in a study of OX40 agonist ivuxolimab in advanced cancers. The method was immunoSEQ multiplex PCR; TCRdb's version includes in-frame clones alone and lacks a portion of them. The table lists about 24,000 clones, 80% to 90% of them singletons, with more than 9% in the top ten. Sample: CD4+ or CD8+ T cells sorted from blood, taken in a trial of the OX40 agonist ivuxolimab. The source of these receptors is an adult with an advanced solid tumor such as melanoma, head and neck, liver or kidney cancer. Each CDR3 is given with its conserved first and last residue. Fields, in order: clone size, J gene, CDR3 length, V gene, D gene, CDR3 protein, CDR3 DNA. D genes are given only for firm matches. The listing skips clone size in some rows; elsewhere it reads once, few, many or a size class.

-	TRBJ2-4	14	TRBV28	TRBD2	CASSFRGRENIQYF	TGTGCCAGCAGTTTTCGTGGGAGGGAAAACATTCAGTACTTC
-	TRBJ1-4	15	TRBV9	-	CASSVGQPKNEKLFF	TGTGCCAGCAGCGTAGGACAGCCCAAGAATGAAAAACTGTTTTTT
-	TRBJ2-1	14	TRBV5-1	-	CASSLWRADNEQFF	TGCGCCAGCAGCCTGTGGCGGGCTGACAATGAGCAGTTCTTC
-	TRBJ1-2	16	TRBV25-1	TRBD1	CASSEPGTGGYYGYTF	TGTGCCAGCAGTGAACCGGGGACAGGGGGGTACTATGGCTACACCTTC
few	TRBJ2-3	17	TRBV6-1	TRBD2	CASSEAPTSGTWGTQYF	TGTGCCAGCAGTGAAGCGCCAACTAGCGGGACGTGGGGTACGCAGTATTTT
-	TRBJ2-2	16	TRBV6-4	TRBD2	CASSDHSGGSPGELFF	TGTGCCAGCAGTGACCACTCAGGCGGGAGTCCCGGGGAGCTGTTTTTT
-	TRBJ2-5	15	TRBV7-9	TRBD2	CASSLGAGGRETQYF	TGTGCCAGCAGCTTAGGAGCGGGAGGGAGGGAGACCCAGTACTTC
-	TRBJ1-2	13	TRBV5-4	-	CASSFFGGADYTF	TGTGCCAGCAGCTTTTTCGGGGGCGCGGACTACACCTTC
-	TRBJ2-7	13	TRBV6-5	TRBD1	CASSRQGVYEQYF	TGTGCCAGCAGCCGACAGGGGGTCTACGAGCAGTACTTC
-	TRBJ2-7	12	TRBV19	-	CASASASYEQYF	TGTGCCAGTGCTTCAGCGTCCTACGAGCAGTACTTC
-	TRBJ2-2	14	TRBV7-9	TRBD2	CASSASGNTGELFF	TGTGCCAGCAGCGCTAGCGGGAACACCGGGGAGCTGTTTTTT
-	TRBJ2-1	17	TRBV5-4	TRBD1	CASSLGGTGPNYNEQFF	TGTGCCAGCAGCTTGGGGGGGACAGGGCCAAACTACAATGAGCAGTTCTTC
-	TRBJ1-3	11	TRBV11-2	-	CASSSVRAIYF	TGTGCCAGCAGCTCGGTACGGGCCATATATTTT
-	TRBJ1-4	13	TRBV7-9	-	CASSTSVNEKLFF	TGTGCCAGCAGCACATCAGTTAATGAAAAACTGTTTTTT